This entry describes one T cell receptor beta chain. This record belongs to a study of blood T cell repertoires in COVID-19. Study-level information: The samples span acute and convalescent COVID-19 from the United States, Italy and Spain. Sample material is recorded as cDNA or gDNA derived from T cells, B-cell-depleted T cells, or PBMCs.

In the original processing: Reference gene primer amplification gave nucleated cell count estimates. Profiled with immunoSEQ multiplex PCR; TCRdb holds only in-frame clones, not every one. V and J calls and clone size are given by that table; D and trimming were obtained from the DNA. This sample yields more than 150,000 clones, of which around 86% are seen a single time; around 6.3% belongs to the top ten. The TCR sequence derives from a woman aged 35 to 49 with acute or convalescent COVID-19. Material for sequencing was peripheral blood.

The CDR3 here is CASSQVGTSPNEQFF. The CDR3 coding sequence is TGTGCCAGCAGCCAGGTGGGGACTTCACCCAATGAGCAGTTCTTC. V usage is TRBV3-1 (or the pseudogene TRBV3-2) and J usage is TRBJ2-1; possible D gene TRBD2, 6 bases. The CDR3 spans 15 residues. The V end was cut by 3 bases, the J end by 6 bases, with 15 bases between. The germline gives CDR1 LGHDT, CDR2 YNNKEL (reference sequence).